This paragraph covers one T cell receptor (beta chain) sequence. The target antigen is unknown. These data originate in a study of beta chain features in type 1 diabetes. The study, taken as a whole, reports: Insertions were fewer and deletions more numerous at VDJ junctions in type 1 diabetes patients.

Sequenced material consisted of expressed TCRB transcripts (all of the isolated RNA was reverse transcribed). This table comes from immunoSEQ multiplex PCR, and its TCRdb copy is limited to in-frame clones, with some not included. Of 860,000 or so clones in the sample, about 17% were seen once. The sequencing sample was made of naive CD4+ T cells from blood. The clonotype was recovered from a woman between 18 and 29 years old in good health.

The CDR3 loop is CASSLASGTAIGELFF. The CDR3 DNA sequence: TGTGCCAGCAGCTTAGCCTCCGGGACTGCGATCGGGGAGCTGTTTTTT. The rearrangement links TRBV7-9 to TRBJ2-2; tentative D call: TRBD2 (6 bases). V shed 0 bases and J shed 7 bases, with 15 bases lying between them. There are 16 residues in the CDR3. Per the germline V gene, CDR1 is SEHNR and CDR2 is FQNEAQ (reference sequence). The entire variable domain, with the rest obtained from reference TRBV7-9 and TRBJ2-2, is as follows: DTGVSQNPRHKITKRGQNVTFRCDPISEHNRLYWYRQTLGQGPEFLTYFQNEAQLEKSRLLSDRFSAERPKGSFSTLEIQRTEQGDSAMYLCASSLASGTAIGELFFGEGSRLTVL.